Below, 16 T cell receptor beta chains from the same sample are listed, as sequenced in a study of human T cells and chemical hapten exposure. Unique molecular identifiers were affixed to discrete cDNA molecules within the library. Using its own MiXCR run on the reads, TCRdb lists one record per CDR3 protein. The data hold about 4,400 distinct CDR3 sequences, with about 52% observed a single time. Stated treatment: therapeutic diphenylcyclopropenone sensitization with weekly scalp DPC. The specimen was whole blood, collected before DPC sensitization or 2, 6, or about 24 weeks after (not recorded which). The receptors were sampled from an adult with alopecia areata. Some clones in this sample may be carry-over from other donors' samples. This table probably holds off-target reads from a library built for another chain.

The sample holds a few counts of this clonotype. The chain couples TRBV6-5 to TRBJ2-3; D uncertain. The CDR3 contains 13 residues. V was shortened by 6 bases and J by 0 bases, with 7 bases between the two germline ends. The germline V gene encodes CDR1 MNHEY and CDR2 SVGAGI. The CDR3 region is CASRQPSTDTQYF. The CDR3 DNA reads TGTGCCAGCAGACAGCCTAGCACAGATACGCAGTATTTT.

The rearrangement joins TRBV10-3 to TRBJ2-6; D possibly corresponds to TRBD2 (5 bases). Germline lookup yields CDR1 ENHRY and CDR2 SYGVKD. V was trimmed by 4 bases and J by 0 bases, leaving 10 bases between them. The CDR3 is made up of 16 amino acids. In nucleotides, the CDR3 is TGTGCCATCAGTGCGGACGGAGGCTCTGGGGCCAACGTCCTGACTTTC. This sequence encodes CAISADGGSGANVLTF.

The CDR3 region has the DNA TGTGCCAGCAGACGACTAGTGGAAGAGACCCAGTACTTC. It specifies CASRRLVEETQYF. V is TRBV11-2 and J is TRBJ2-5; a weak D match, TRBD2 (6 bases). Germline V gene lookup returns CDR1 SGHAT and CDR2 FQNNGV. Trimming removed 6 bases from V and 3 bases from J, with 11 bases in between. The CDR3 extends over 13 amino acids.

The J gene is TRBJ1-6, the V gene TRBV28; 9 positions match TRBD1. CDR1 is MDHEN, CDR2 SYDVKM, per germline. The trim removed 6 bases at V and 10 bases at J, leaving 7 bases unmatched. The CDR3 sequence is 14 residues long. The CDR3 sequence: CASSPRDRDSPLHF. The CDR3 DNA sequence: TGTGCCAGCAGCCCCCGGGACAGGGACTCACCCCTCCACTTT.

The V and J genes are TRBV6-6 and TRBJ2-7; TRBD1 matches 10 bases. The J segment lost 5 bases and the V segment lost 2 bases, leaving 9 bases of the junction unmatched. The V gene's germline CDR1 is MNHNY and CDR2 SVGAGI (reference sequence). CDR3 length: 16 residues. The CDR3 bases are TGTGCCAGCAGTTACACCCCGGGACAGGGGATCAACGAGCAGTACTTC. Translated, it gives CASSYTPGQGINEQYF.

This sequence joins TRBV18 and TRBJ2-1, with D perhaps being TRBD1 or TRBD2 (6 bases each). The CDR3 runs to 15 residues. Trimming pared 1 base from V and 3 bases from J, leaving 10 bases between. Germline V gene sequence: CDR1 KGHSH, CDR2 LQKENI. DNA for the CDR3: TGTGCCAGCTCACCACGAGGGGGGCACTACAATGAGCAGTTCTTC. As protein: CASSPRGGHYNEQFF. The variable domain in full, completed from reference TRBV18 and TRBJ2-1, reads NAGVMQNPRHLVRRRGQEARLRCSPMKGHSHVYWYRQLPEEGLKFMVYLQKENIIDESGMPKERFSAEFPKEGPSILRIQQVVRGDSAAYFCASSPRGGHYNEQFFGPGTRLTVL.

The rearrangement joins TRBV11-2 to TRBJ2-7; D gene unclear. Germline lookup yields CDR1 SGHAT and CDR2 FQNNGV. The V and J ends lost 5 bases and 7 bases respectively, with 12 bases between them. The CDR3 is made up of 12 amino acids. CDR3 sequence: CASSPPNLEQYF. For the CDR3, the DNA is TGTGCCAGCAGCCCCCCGAACTTGGAGCAGTACTTC.

This sequence joins TRBV12-3 or TRBV12-4 and TRBJ1-1; D gene unclear. The CDR3 totals 11 residues. V lost 7 bases and J 4 bases, leaving 7 bases between the germline ends. CDR3 protein: CASTTSTEAFF. The CDR3 DNA is TGTGCCAGCACCACGAGCACTGAAGCTTTCTTT.

The CDR3, as DNA: TGCGCCACCTCCGTGGGAAAAGACAATGAGCAGTTCTTC. Translating gives CATSVGKDNEQFF. The chain couples TRBV5-1 to TRBJ2-1; unclear D gene. The CDR3 contains 13 residues. CDR1 is SGHRS and CDR2 is YFSETQ in the germline V gene. The V end lost 9 bases, the J end lost 5 bases, and 15 bases lay between the germline ends.

This chain uses TRBV7-6 with TRBJ2-5; TRBD2 matches at 10 bases. The CDR3 loop spans 16 amino acids. The ends lost 3 bases at V and 1 base at J; junction bases unmatched: 5. CDR1 is SGHVS and CDR2 is FNYEAQ in the germline V gene. CDR3 amino acids: CASSLLAGGTQETQYF. Written as DNA, the CDR3 is TGTGCCAGCAGCTTGTTAGCGGGGGGAACCCAAGAGACCCAGTACTTC.

The J gene is TRBJ2-2, the V gene TRBV27; D is perhaps TRBD2 (5 bases). V lost 0 bases to trimming and J lost 2 bases, with 16 bases between them. CDR1 is MNHEY, CDR2 SMNVEV, per germline (reference sequence). The CDR3 loop spans 18 amino acids. CDR3 region: CASSLSSLGVLNTGELFF. In DNA, the CDR3 is TGTGCCAGCAGTTTATCCTCTTTGGGAGTCTTAAACACCGGGGAGCTGTTTTTT.

J is TRBJ2-7 and V is TRBV7-2, with TRBD1 matching 12 bases. This CDR3 is 14 amino acids long. V was pared by 3 bases and J by 5 bases, with 2 bases of the junction left unmatched. Germline V lookup: CDR1 SGHTA, CDR2 FQGNSA. The CDR3 sequence is CASSLGQGADEQYF. CDR3 coding DNA: TGTGCCAGCAGCTTGGGACAGGGGGCCGACGAGCAGTACTTC.

This clonotype was seen a handful of times. The gene calls are TRBV20-1 and TRBJ2-3; TRBD1 aligns across 9 bases. The V gene's germline CDR1 is DFQATT and CDR2 SNEGSKA (reference sequence). V gave up 6 bases and J gave up 5 bases; unmatched junction bases: 9. The CDR3 length is 14 residues. In DNA, the CDR3 is TGCAGTGCGAAACGGGACAGGGCAATAGATACGCAGTATTTT. Residues: CSAKRDRAIDTQYF.

The J gene is TRBJ2-3, the V gene TRBV5-1; the match to TRBD1 covers 7 bases. The V segment lost 4 bases and the J segment 4 bases; nucleotides outside the gene matches: 9. Per the germline V gene, CDR1 is SGHRS and CDR2 is YFSETQ. The CDR3 loop spans 15 amino acids. The CDR3 loop is CASSTGTASPDTQYF. The CDR3 DNA is TGCGCCAGCAGCACCGGGACAGCTTCACCAGATACGCAGTATTTT.

The J gene is TRBJ2-1, the V gene TRBV18; 9 positions agree with TRBD2. There are 16 residues in the CDR3. After removal of 2 bases from V and 8 bases from J, the junction contained 10 bases not matched to a gene. CDR1 and CDR2 (germline): KGHSH, LQKENI. CDR3 DNA sequence: TGTGCCAGCTCACCATTAGCGGGGGCCCTTGGGGATGAGCAGTTCTTC. Its translation: CASSPLAGALGDEQFF.

The chain uses TRBV12-3 or TRBV12-4 and TRBJ2-5; no definite D call. The V end lost 0 bases, the J end lost 5 bases, and 7 bases lay between the germline ends. The CDR3 contains 13 residues. The CDR3 loop reads CASSLAPLETQYF. The CDR3 bases are TGTGCCAGCAGTTTAGCTCCTCTGGAGACCCAGTACTTC.